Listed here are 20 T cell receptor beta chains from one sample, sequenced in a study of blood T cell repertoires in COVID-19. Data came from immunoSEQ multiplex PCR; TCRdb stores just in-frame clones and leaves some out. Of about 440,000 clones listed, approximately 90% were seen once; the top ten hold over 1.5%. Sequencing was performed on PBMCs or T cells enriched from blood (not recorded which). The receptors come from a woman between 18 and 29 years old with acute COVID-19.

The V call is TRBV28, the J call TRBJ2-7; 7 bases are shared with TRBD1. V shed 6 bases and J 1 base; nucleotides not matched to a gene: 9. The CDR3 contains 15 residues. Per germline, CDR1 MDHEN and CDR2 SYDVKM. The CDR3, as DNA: TGTGCCAGCAGCCAAGGAAGGGGGCGATCCTACGAGCAGTACTTC. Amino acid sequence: CASSQGRGRSYEQYF.

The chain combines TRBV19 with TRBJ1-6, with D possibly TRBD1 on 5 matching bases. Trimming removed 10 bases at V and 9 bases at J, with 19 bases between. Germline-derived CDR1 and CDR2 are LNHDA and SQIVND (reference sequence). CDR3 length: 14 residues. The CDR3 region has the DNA TGTGCCACCGAGACAGAGTATGGTCGTTCACCCCTCCACTTT. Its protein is CATETEYGRSPLHF.

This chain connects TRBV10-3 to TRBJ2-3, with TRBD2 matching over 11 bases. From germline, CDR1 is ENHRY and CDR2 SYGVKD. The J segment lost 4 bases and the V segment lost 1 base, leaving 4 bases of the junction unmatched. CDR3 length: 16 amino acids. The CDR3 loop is CAISEFSGGAADTQYF. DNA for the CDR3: TGTGCCATCAGTGAGTTTAGCGGGGGGGCGGCAGATACGCAGTATTTT.

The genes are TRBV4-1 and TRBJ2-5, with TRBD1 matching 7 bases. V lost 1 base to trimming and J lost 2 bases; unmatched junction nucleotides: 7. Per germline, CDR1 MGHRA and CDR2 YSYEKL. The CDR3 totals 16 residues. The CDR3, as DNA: TGCGCCAGCAGCCAAGCAGGGGGTGGGGCGCAAGAGACCCAGTACTTC. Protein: CASSQAGGGAQETQYF.

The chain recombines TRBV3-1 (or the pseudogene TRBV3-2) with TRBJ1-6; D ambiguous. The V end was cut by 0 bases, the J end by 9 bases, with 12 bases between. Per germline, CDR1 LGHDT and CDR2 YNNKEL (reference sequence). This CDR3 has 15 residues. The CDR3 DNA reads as TGTGCCAGCAGCCAAGATAGAGGCACGACTTCACCCCTCCACTTT. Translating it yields CASSQDRGTTSPLHF.

The CDR3: CAISEGGRVDSPLHF. As DNA, the CDR3 is TGTGCCATCAGTGAGGGCGGCAGGGTTGATTCACCCCTCCACTTT. The chain uses TRBV10-3 and TRBJ1-6, with D perhaps TRBD1 (5 bases). The germline V gene has CDR1 ENHRY and CDR2 SYGVKD. V shed 2 bases and J shed 8 bases, with 13 bases lying between them. The length of the CDR3 is 15 residues.

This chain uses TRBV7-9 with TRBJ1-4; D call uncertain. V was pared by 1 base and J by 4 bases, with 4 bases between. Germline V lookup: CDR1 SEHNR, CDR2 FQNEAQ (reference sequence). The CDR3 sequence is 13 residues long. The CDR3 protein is CASSLVSNEKLFF. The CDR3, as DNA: TGTGCCAGCAGCTTAGTCAGTAATGAAAAACTGTTTTTT.

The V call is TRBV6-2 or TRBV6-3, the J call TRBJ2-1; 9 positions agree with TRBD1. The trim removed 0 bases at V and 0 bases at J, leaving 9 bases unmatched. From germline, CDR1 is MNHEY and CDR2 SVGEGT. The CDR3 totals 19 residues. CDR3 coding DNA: TGTGCCAGCAGTTACTCAGGGTGGGGGACAGGGAGCTCCTACAATGAGCAGTTCTTC. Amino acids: CASSYSGWGTGSSYNEQFF.

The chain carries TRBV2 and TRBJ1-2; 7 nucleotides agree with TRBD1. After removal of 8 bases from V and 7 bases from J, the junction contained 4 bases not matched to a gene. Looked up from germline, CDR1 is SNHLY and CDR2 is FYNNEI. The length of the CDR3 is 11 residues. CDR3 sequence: CASSTGLGYTF. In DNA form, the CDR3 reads TGTGCCAGCTCGACAGGGCTTGGCTACACCTTC.

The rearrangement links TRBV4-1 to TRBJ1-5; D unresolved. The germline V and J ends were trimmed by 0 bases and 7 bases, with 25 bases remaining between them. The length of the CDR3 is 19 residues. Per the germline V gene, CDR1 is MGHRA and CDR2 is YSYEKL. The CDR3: CASSQDQPGIPLARQPQHF. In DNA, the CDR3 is TGCGCCAGCAGCCAAGATCAACCGGGGATCCCACTTGCCCGCCAGCCCCAGCATTTT.

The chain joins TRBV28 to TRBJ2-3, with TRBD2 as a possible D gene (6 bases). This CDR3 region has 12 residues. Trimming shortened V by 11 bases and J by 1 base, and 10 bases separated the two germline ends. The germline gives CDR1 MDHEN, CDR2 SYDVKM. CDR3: CAWASGTDTQYF. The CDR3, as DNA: TGTGCCTGGGCTAGCGGCACAGATACGCAGTATTTT.

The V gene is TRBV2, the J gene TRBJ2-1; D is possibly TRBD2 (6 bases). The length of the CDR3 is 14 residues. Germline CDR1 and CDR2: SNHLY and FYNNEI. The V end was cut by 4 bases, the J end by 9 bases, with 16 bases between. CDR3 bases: TGTGCCAGCAGTGGCGGGTTGGAGGGCGCTGAGCAGTTCTTC. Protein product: CASSGGLEGAEQFF.

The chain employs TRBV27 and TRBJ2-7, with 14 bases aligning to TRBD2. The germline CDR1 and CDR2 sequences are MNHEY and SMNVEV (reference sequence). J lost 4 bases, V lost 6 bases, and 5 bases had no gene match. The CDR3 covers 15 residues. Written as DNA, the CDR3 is TGTGCCAGCAGGTTAGGGACTAGCGGGAGATACGAGCAGTACTTC. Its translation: CASRLGTSGRYEQYF.

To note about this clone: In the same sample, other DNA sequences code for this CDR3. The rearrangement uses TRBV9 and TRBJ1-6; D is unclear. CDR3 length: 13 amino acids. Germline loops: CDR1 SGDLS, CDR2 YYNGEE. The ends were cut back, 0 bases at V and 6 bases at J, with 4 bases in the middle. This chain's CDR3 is CASSVDSNSPLHF. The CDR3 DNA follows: TGTGCCAGCAGCGTAGACAGTAATTCACCCCTCCACTTT.

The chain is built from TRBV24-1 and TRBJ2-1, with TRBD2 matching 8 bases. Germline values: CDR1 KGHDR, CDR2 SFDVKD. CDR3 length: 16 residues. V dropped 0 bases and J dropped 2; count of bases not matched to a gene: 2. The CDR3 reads CATSDLSGRPYNEQFF. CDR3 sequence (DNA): TGTGCCACCAGTGATTTGAGCGGGAGACCCTACAATGAGCAGTTCTTC.

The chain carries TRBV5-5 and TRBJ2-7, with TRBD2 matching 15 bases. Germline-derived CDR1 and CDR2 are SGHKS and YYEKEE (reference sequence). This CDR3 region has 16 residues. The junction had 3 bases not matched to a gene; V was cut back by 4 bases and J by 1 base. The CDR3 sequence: CASSQGLAGGSYEQYF. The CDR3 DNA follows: TGTGCCAGCAGCCAAGGACTAGCGGGAGGGTCCTACGAGCAGTACTTC.

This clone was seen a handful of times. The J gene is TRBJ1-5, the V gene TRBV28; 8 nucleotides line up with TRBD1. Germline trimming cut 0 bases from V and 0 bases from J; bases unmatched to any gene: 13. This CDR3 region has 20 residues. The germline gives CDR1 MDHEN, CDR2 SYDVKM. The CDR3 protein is CASSLWDRVRIGYSNQPQHF. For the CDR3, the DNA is TGTGCCAGCAGTTTATGGGACAGGGTACGGATAGGCTATAGCAATCAGCCCCAGCATTTT.

Here the CDR3 reads CASSILPPGTSNTGELFF. DNA for the CDR3: TGTGCCAGTAGTATCCTACCCCCCGGGACATCGAACACCGGGGAGCTGTTTTTT. This chain uses TRBV19 with TRBJ2-2, with D perhaps matching TRBD1 (6 bases). Germline V CDR1 and CDR2: LNHDA, SQIVND (reference sequence). V lost 3 bases and J lost 0, with 17 bases in between. The CDR3 has 18 amino acids.

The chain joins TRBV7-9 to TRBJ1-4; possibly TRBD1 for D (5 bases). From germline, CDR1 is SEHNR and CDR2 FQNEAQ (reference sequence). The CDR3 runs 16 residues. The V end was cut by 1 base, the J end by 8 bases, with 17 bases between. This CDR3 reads CASSLVQPQGGEKLFF. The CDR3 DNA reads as TGTGCCAGCAGCTTAGTTCAACCCCAGGGCGGAGAAAAACTGTTTTTT.

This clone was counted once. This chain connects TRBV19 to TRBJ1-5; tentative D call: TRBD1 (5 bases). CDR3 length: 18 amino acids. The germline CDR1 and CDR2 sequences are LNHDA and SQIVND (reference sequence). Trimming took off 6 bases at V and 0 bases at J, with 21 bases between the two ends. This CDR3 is CASRNIPKTANSNQPQHF. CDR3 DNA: TGTGCCAGTAGAAACATACCGAAGACAGCAAATAGCAATCAGCCCCAGCATTTT.